Shown below are 5 T cell receptor beta chains from a single sample sequenced in a study of blood T cell repertoires in COVID-19. TCRdb keeps only in-frame clones here, not all; method: immunoSEQ multiplex PCR. The sample holds some 110,000 clones, just under 85% seen once. The specimen was peripheral blood. These receptors were obtained from a man in his 70s with active or convalescent COVID-19.

The rearrangement links TRBV18 to TRBJ2-2; 8 bases are a match to TRBD1. The CDR3 has 15 residues. V lost 3 bases, J lost 5 bases, and 5 bases stayed unmatched. Germline CDR1 reads KGHSH; CDR2 reads LQKENI. The chain's CDR3 is CASSPGTGGTGELFF. The CDR3 DNA follows: TGTGCCAGCTCACCCGGGACAGGAGGAACCGGGGAGCTGTTTTTT.

The V and J genes are TRBV28 and TRBJ1-3, with D unresolved. V lost 6 bases, J lost 3 bases, and 9 bases lay in between. The CDR3 length is 13 residues. Germline V gene sequence: CDR1 MDHEN, CDR2 SYDVKM. The CDR3 reads CASSLLNGNTIYF. The CDR3 region has the DNA TGTGCCAGCAGCCTTTTAAATGGAAACACCATATATTTT.

This clone was recorded only once. The V gene is TRBV5-1, the J gene TRBJ2-3; D not resolved. Deletions cut 0 bases from V and 0 bases from J, with 5 bases between. The CDR3 has 14 amino acids. CDR1 and CDR2 from the germline V gene are SGHRS and YFSETQ. The CDR3 sequence is CASSLASSTDTQYF. The CDR3 bases are TGCGCCAGCAGCTTGGCCTCCAGCACAGATACGCAGTATTTT.

The chain combines TRBV11-3 with TRBJ1-1; 7 positions match TRBD1. The V gene end was trimmed by 1 base and the J gene end by 3 bases; junction bases not matched to a gene: 8. Germline-derived CDR1 and CDR2 are SGHNT and YENEEA. CDR3 length equals 16 residues. The DNA for the CDR3 is TGTGCCAGCAGCTTAGTAGGGACAGAGAGTTACACTGAAGCTTTCTTT. It encodes CASSLVGTESYTEAFF. Full variable domain (rest looked up from reference TRBV11-3 and TRBJ1-1): EAGVVQSPRYKIIEKKQPVAFWCNPISGHNTLYWYLQNLGQGPELLIRYENEEAVDDSQLPKDRFSAERLKGVDSTLKIQPAELGDSAVYLCASSLVGTESYTEAFFGQGTRLTVV.

On this clone: One end of the junction does not line up with germline, which may come from a read error. V and J are TRBV11-2 and TRBJ2-5; a weak D match, TRBD2 (5 bases). The germline V gene encodes CDR1 SGHAT and CDR2 FQNNGV. There are 15 residues in the CDR3. CDR3 region: CASSLEAGPQQTQYF. In nucleotides, the CDR3 is TGTGCCAGCAGCTTAGAGGCGGGTCCCCAACAGACCCAGTACTTC.